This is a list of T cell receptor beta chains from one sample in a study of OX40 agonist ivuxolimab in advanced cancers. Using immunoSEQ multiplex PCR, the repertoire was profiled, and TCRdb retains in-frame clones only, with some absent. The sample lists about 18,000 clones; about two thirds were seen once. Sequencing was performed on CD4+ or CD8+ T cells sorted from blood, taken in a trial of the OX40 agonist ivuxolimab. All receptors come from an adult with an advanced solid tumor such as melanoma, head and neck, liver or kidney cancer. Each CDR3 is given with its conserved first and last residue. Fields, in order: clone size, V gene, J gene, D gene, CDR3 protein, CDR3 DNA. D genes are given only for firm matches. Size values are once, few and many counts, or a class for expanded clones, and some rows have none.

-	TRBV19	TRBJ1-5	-	CASSIDGGSNQPQHF	TGTGCCAGTAGTATAGATGGGGGAAGCAATCAGCCCCAGCATTTT
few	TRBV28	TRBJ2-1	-	CASSLLGALYNEQFF	TGTGCCAGCAGTTTATTAGGGGCCCTCTACAATGAGCAGTTCTTC
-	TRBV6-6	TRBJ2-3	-	CASSYLAGGTDTQYF	TGTGCCAGCAGTTACCTGGCAGGTGGCACAGATACGCAGTATTTT
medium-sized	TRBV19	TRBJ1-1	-	CASSTILGDTEAFF	TGTGCCAGTAGTACCATCCTAGGGGACACTGAAGCTTTCTTT
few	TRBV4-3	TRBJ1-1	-	CASSQDDGYTEAFF	TGCGCCAGCAGCCAAGATGACGGGTACACTGAAGCTTTCTTT
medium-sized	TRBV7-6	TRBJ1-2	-	CASSPGGGSHGYTF	TGTGCCAGCAGCCCCGGCGGGGGCAGCCATGGCTACACCTTC
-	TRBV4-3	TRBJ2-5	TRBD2	CASRPGAGAEETQYF	TGCGCCTCTCGTCCGGGAGCGGGAGCGGAAGAGACCCAGTACTTC
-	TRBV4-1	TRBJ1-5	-	CASSQASNQPQHF	TGCGCCAGCAGCCAAGCCAGCAATCAGCCCCAGCATTTT
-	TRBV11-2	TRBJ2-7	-	CASSLDRYEQYF	TGTGCCAGCAGCTTAGATCGCTACGAGCAGTACTTC
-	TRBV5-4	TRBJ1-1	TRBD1	CASTSGTVSTEAFF	TGTGCCAGCACCTCCGGGACAGTTAGCACTGAAGCTTTCTTT
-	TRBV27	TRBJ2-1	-	CASSSQGGYNEQFF	TGTGCCAGCAGTTCTCAGGGGGGCTACAATGAGCAGTTCTTC
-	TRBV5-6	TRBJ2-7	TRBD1	CASSLQDRDHEQYF	TGTGCCAGCAGCTTGCAGGACAGGGACCACGAGCAGTACTTC
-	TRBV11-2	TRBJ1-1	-	CASSLAGAGTEAFF	TGTGCCAGCAGCTTAGCAGGGGCGGGCACTGAAGCTTTCTTT
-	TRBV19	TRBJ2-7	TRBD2	CASSPGGSNEQYF	TGTGCCAGTAGTCCGGGGGGTTCCAACGAGCAGTACTTC
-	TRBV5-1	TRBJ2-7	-	CASSLVQARGYEQYF	TGCGCCAGCAGCTTGGTCCAGGCTCGAGGGTACGAGCAGTACTTC
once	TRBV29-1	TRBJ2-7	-	CSVEDRTDYEQYF	TGCAGCGTTGAAGATCGAACGGACTACGAGCAGTACTTC
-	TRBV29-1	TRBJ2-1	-	CSGTTNEQFF	TGCAGCGGGACTACCAATGAGCAGTTCTTC
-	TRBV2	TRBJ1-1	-	CASSEEGDTEAFF	TGTGCCAGCAGTGAAGAGGGGGACACTGAAGCTTTCTTT
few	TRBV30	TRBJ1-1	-	CAWSSSFMNTEAFF	TGTGCCTGGAGTAGCTCTTTTATGAACACTGAAGCTTTCTTT
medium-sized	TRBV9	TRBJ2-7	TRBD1	CASSSGQVSSYEQYF	TGTGCCAGCAGCTCTGGACAGGTCAGCTCCTACGAGCAGTACTTC
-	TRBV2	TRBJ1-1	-	CASSSIGRTEAFF	TGTGCCAGCAGTTCTATTGGTAGGACTGAAGCTTTCTTT
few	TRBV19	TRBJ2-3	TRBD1	CASGIPGQLNTDTQYF	TGTGCCAGCGGGATTCCGGGACAGCTGAACACAGATACGCAGTATTTT
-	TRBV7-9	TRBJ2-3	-	CASSFGGLGDTQYF	TGTGCCAGCAGCTTCGGTGGGCTCGGAGATACGCAGTATTTT
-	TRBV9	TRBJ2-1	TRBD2	CASSLRGTSGRHEQFF	TGTGCCAGCAGCCTGAGGGGGACTAGCGGGAGGCATGAGCAGTTCTTC
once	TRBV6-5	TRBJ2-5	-	CASSPDYSETQYF	TGTGCCAGCAGTCCAGACTATTCAGAGACCCAGTACTTC
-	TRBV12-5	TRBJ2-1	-	CASGLRVGEQFF	TGTGCTAGTGGCCTCAGGGTTGGCGAGCAGTTCTTC
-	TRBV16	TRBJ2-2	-	CASSRGITGELFF	TGTGCCAGCAGTAGAGGGATCACCGGGGAGCTGTTTTTT
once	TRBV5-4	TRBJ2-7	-	CASSFRAGPGEAYEQYF	TGTGCCAGCAGCTTCAGGGCCGGCCCAGGGGAGGCCTACGAGCAGTACTTC
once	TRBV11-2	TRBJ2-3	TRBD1	CASSLANRGGGTDTQYF	TGTGCCAGCAGCTTGGCTAATAGAGGGGGCGGGACAGATACGCAGTATTTT
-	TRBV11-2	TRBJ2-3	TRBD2	CASSLTGTSGSKQYF	TGTGCCAGCAGCCTAACCGGGACTAGCGGGAGCAAGCAGTATTTT
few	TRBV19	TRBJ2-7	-	CASSADSRNEQYF	TGTGCCAGTAGTGCCGACAGCAGAAACGAGCAGTACTTC
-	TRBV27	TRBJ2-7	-	CASQSSDGSSYEQYF	TGTGCCAGTCAAAGTAGCGACGGCTCCTCCTACGAGCAGTACTTC
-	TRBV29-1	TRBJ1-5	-	CSVETGISNQPQHF	TGCAGCGTTGAAACGGGAATTAGCAATCAGCCCCAGCATTTT
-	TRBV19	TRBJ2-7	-	CASSITTVYEQYF	TGTGCCAGTAGTATAACGACAGTCTACGAGCAGTACTTC
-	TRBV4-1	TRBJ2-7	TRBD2	CASSLAGAGGTFYEQYF	TGCGCCAGCAGCTTAGCAGGAGCGGGAGGAACTTTCTACGAGCAGTACTTC
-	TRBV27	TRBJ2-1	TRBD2	CASLRTSGYRGEQFF	TGTGCCAGTCTTCGGACTAGCGGCTACAGGGGTGAGCAGTTCTTC
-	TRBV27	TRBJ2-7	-	CASSLLGEQYF	TGTGCCAGCAGCCTATTGGGCGAGCAGTACTTC
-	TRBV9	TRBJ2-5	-	CASSGVTGEGETQYF	TGTGCCAGCAGCGGCGTCACGGGAGAGGGGGAGACCCAGTACTTC
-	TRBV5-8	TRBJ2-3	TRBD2	CASSGLAGGPGDTQYF	TGTGCCAGCTCGGGACTAGCGGGAGGGCCAGGGGATACGCAGTATTTT
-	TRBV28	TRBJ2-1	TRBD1	CASSLFGQGNNEQFF	TGTGCCAGCAGTTTGTTCGGACAGGGAAACAATGAGCAGTTCTTC
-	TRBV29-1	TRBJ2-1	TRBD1	CSVELVRQGAYNEQFF	TGCAGCGTTGAACTTGTGAGACAGGGGGCCTACAATGAGCAGTTCTTC
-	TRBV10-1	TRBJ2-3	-	CASSESRRDPTDTQYF	TGCGCCAGCAGTGAGTCCCGGAGGGACCCAACAGATACGCAGTATTTT
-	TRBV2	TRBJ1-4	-	CASSPGLSTNEKLFF	TGTGCCAGCAGTCCAGGGCTTTCAACTAATGAAAAACTGTTTTTT
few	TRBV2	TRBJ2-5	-	CASSEIRSETQYF	TGTGCCAGCAGTGAAATTAGATCCGAGACCCAGTACTTC